This TCR beta chain was observed in a study of sequential checkpoint blockade in melanoma. Treatment in this sample: randomized to nivolumab then ipilimumab (arm A) or the reverse (arm B). PBMC sorting kept live CD3+CD8+ cells without CD19 or CD56. A few counts support this clone. The protocol was immunoSEQ multiplex PCR, while the TCRdb copy is restricted to in-frame clones and leaves out a portion. The sample consists of about 3,500 clones, around half of them appearing once. CDR3 length: 15 residues. In germline, CDR1 is LGHNA, CDR2 YNFKEQ. Trimming stripped 4 bases from V and 5 bases from J, with 17 bases between.

The TCR sequence derives from a human donor with melanoma. Sequenced here: CD8+ T cells sorted from blood (inferred from file names), sampled from a patient given nivolumab and ipilimumab in sequence. The chain joins TRBV4-2 to TRBJ1-1; D gene unclear. The CDR3 loop is CASSLEHAEGTEAFF. The CDR3 DNA is TGTGCCAGCAGCCTTGAGCATGCCGAGGGTACTGAAGCTTTCTTT.